This paragraph covers one TCR beta chain sequence. The data are from a study of blood T cell repertoires in COVID-19. Germline V gene sequence: CDR1 GTSNPN, CDR2 SVGIG (reference sequence). The ends were cut back, 5 bases at V and 6 bases at J, with 5 bases in the middle. The CDR3 extends over 10 amino acids. The assay was immunoSEQ multiplex PCR, and TCRdb's table has in-frame clones only and misses some. The repertoire holds roughly 120,000 clones, roughly 80% seen once, with 7.9% in the top ten. The rearrangement joins TRBV30 to TRBJ2-1; D is unclear. This TCR was recovered from a man aged 65-85 years with acute or convalescent COVID-19. Sequencing was carried out using peripheral blood. This CDR3 reads CAWQINEQFF. The DNA for the CDR3 is TGTGCCTGGCAGATCAATGAGCAGTTCTTC.